The next 21 T cell receptor beta chains were all read from a single sample in a study of T cell responses to AZD1222 COVID-19 vaccine. The repertoire was sequenced with immunoSEQ multiplex PCR; TCRdb's copy has only in-frame clones and lacks some. The table records roughly 150,000 clones, around nine tenths of them present only once. The source was peripheral blood, collected on day 0 of AZD1222 vaccination. The receptors were gathered from an adult in good health.

The chain's CDR3 is CASSPSGRLEETQYF. Written as DNA, the CDR3 is TGCGCCAGCAGTCCTAGCGGGAGGCTGGAGGAGACCCAGTACTTC. The V call is TRBV4-1, the J call TRBJ2-5; TRBD2 matches at 11 bases. CDR3 size: 15 residues. With V trimmed by 6 bases and J by 5 bases, 8 bases remained unmatched. Germline-derived CDR1 and CDR2 are MGHRA and YSYEKL.

The count of this clone is one. The CDR3 region has the DNA TGTGCCAGTAAGGTGGGACAGGGTCGCACTGAAGCTTTCTTT. Encoded protein: CASKVGQGRTEAFF. V usage is TRBV19 and J usage is TRBJ1-1; 9 bases agree with TRBD1. The CDR3 consists of 14 residues. CDR1 and CDR2 (germline): LNHDA, SQIVND (reference sequence). With V trimmed by 7 bases and J by 4 bases, 7 bases remained unmatched.

The chain joins TRBV19 to TRBJ1-6, with TRBD1 identical over 8 bases. The trim removed 4 bases at V and 7 bases at J, leaving 6 bases unmatched. From germline, CDR1 is LNHDA and CDR2 SQIVND (reference sequence). This CDR3 spans 15 amino acids. This chain's CDR3 is CASSTDDRGNSPLHF. DNA for the CDR3: TGTGCCAGTAGTACGGACGACAGGGGCAATTCACCCCTCCACTTT.

The V gene is TRBV27, the J gene TRBJ1-5, with D unclear. The V and J ends lost 0 bases and 2 bases respectively, with 11 bases between them. CDR1 and CDR2 (germline): MNHEY, SMNVEV (reference sequence). The CDR3 sequence is 16 residues long. CDR3 loop: CASSLSDRQGNQPQHF. The DNA of the CDR3 is TGTGCCAGCAGTTTATCGGATCGGCAGGGCAATCAGCCCCAGCATTTT.

V and J are TRBV6-5 and TRBJ1-4; D gene ambiguous. Trimming stripped 6 bases from V and 0 bases from J, with 11 bases between. Germline lookup yields CDR1 MNHEY and CDR2 SVGAGI. The CDR3 spans 15 residues. In DNA form, the CDR3 reads TGTGCCAGCAGGACACCTGGATCAACTAATGAAAAACTGTTTTTT. This codes for CASRTPGSTNEKLFF.

This chain connects TRBV12-3 or TRBV12-4 to TRBJ1-2; the D gene is possibly TRBD1 (6 bases). The ends were cut back, 5 bases at V and 4 bases at J, with 11 bases in the middle. The CDR3 is 13 amino acids. CDR3 region: CASSPEDSYGYTF. The CDR3 DNA reads TGTGCCAGCAGTCCGGAGGACAGCTATGGCTACACCTTC.

The genes are TRBV12-3 or TRBV12-4 and TRBJ1-5; D not certain. V was pared by 6 bases and J by 4 bases, with 7 bases between. The CDR3 length is 12 residues. CDR3 in amino acids: CASSFTNQPQHF. CDR3 bases: TGTGCCAGCAGCTTTACTAATCAGCCCCAGCATTTT.

The chain has TRBV7-2 and TRBJ1-1; TRBD1 is a possible D gene (5 bases). Trimming cost V 4 bases and J 2 bases, with 11 bases left between them. Germline assignment: CDR1 SGHTA and CDR2 FQGNSA. This CDR3 spans 14 amino acids. The CDR3 DNA follows: TGTGCCAGCAGCTGGGCCCAGGGAAACACTGAAGCTTTCTTT. Residues: CASSWAQGNTEAFF. The full variable domain, with the rest looked up from reference TRBV7-2 and TRBJ1-1, is GAGVSQSPSNKVTEKGKDVELRCDPISGHTALYWYRQSLGQGLEFLIYFQGNSAPDKSGLPSDRFSAERTGGSVSTLTIQRTQQEDSAVYLCASSWAQGNTEAFFGQGTRLTVV.

The chain uses TRBV18 and TRBJ1-3, with unresolved D. V lost 0 bases, J lost 1 base, and 7 bases lay in between. Germline V gene data show CDR1 as KGHSH and CDR2 as LQKENI. CDR3 length equals 15 residues. CDR3 nucleotides: TGTGCCAGCTCACCACCACGGCTATCTGGAAACACCATATATTTT. This translates into CASSPPRLSGNTIYF. The entire variable domain, with the rest obtained from reference TRBV18 and TRBJ1-3, is as follows: NAGVMQNPRHLVRRRGQEARLRCSPMKGHSHVYWYRQLPEEGLKFMVYLQKENIIDESGMPKERFSAEFPKEGPSILRIQQVVRGDSAAYFCASSPPRLSGNTIYFGEGSWLTVV.

The CDR3 reads CASSLGGTLSNNSPLHF. The CDR3 DNA reads as TGTGCCAGCAGCTTAGGGGGGACTCTGTCGAATAATTCACCCCTCCACTTT. The rearrangement joins TRBV13 to TRBJ1-6, with D possibly being TRBD1 (5 bases). The germline CDR1 and CDR2 sequences are PRHDT and FYEKMQ (reference sequence). This CDR3 comprises 17 residues. V dropped 0 bases and J dropped 5 bases, with 14 bases sitting between them.

The chain links TRBV27 to TRBJ1-1, with D uncertain. V was shortened by 5 bases and J by 4 bases, with 14 bases between the two germline ends. The CDR3 covers 14 residues. The germline V gene encodes CDR1 MNHEY and CDR2 SMNVEV (reference sequence). The CDR3 nucleotides read TGTGCCAGCAGTCCCTTCCTGGGAGGCACTGAAGCTTTCTTT. Translated, it gives CASSPFLGGTEAFF.

This rearrangement joins TRBV27 to TRBJ1-2; D remains unclear. V lost 8 bases, J lost 6 bases, and 10 bases lay in between. Germline assignment: CDR1 MNHEY and CDR2 SMNVEV (reference sequence). The CDR3 consists of 11 residues. Here the CDR3 reads CASGNTHGYTF. CDR3 sequence (DNA): TGTGCCAGCGGAAACACGCATGGCTACACCTTC.

The rearrangement uses TRBV6-2 or TRBV6-3 and TRBJ2-2, with 13 bases identical to TRBD2. With V trimmed by 2 bases and J by 0 bases, 3 bases remained unmatched. The CDR3 is made up of 18 amino acids. In germline, CDR1 is MNHEY, CDR2 SVGEGT. In nucleotides, the CDR3 is TGTGCCAGCAGTTACGGACTAGCGGGGGCGTCGAACACCGGGGAGCTGTTTTTT. Its protein product is CASSYGLAGASNTGELFF.

The chain couples TRBV19 to TRBJ2-5; D ambiguous. The CDR3 has 15 residues. Deletions cut 6 bases from V and 5 bases from J, with 19 bases between. Germline CDR1 LNHDA, CDR2 SQIVND (reference sequence). CDR3 protein: CASRRDGPSDETQYF. The CDR3 nucleotides read TGTGCCAGTAGACGAGACGGGCCTTCCGATGAGACCCAGTACTTC.

The V gene is TRBV9, the J gene TRBJ1-5; D gene unclear. CDR3 length: 17 residues. Germline V gives CDR1 SGDLS, CDR2 YYNGEE. V was pared by 0 bases and J by 0 bases, with 13 bases between. CDR3 amino acids: CASSVEGAFFSNQPQHF. CDR3 sequence (DNA): TGTGCCAGCAGCGTAGAAGGCGCGTTTTTTAGCAATCAGCCCCAGCATTTT.

V usage is TRBV3-1 (or the pseudogene TRBV3-2) and J usage is TRBJ2-7, with 7 bases identical to TRBD1. The CDR3 is 14 amino acids. Looked up from germline, CDR1 is LGHDT and CDR2 is YNNKEL (reference sequence). V was pared by 2 bases and J by 3 bases, with 4 bases of the junction left unmatched. The CDR3 region is CASSQWDSSYEQYF. DNA for the CDR3: TGTGCCAGCAGCCAATGGGACAGCAGCTACGAGCAGTACTTC.

The V and J genes are TRBV6-2 or TRBV6-3 and TRBJ1-5; 8 bases map to TRBD1. V shed 2 bases, J shed 1 base, and the junction held 4 bases outside the gene matches. Germline-derived CDR1 and CDR2 are MNHEY and SVGEGT. The CDR3 loop spans 16 amino acids. The CDR3 loop reads CASSYQQGGSNQPQHF. The CDR3 DNA follows: TGTGCCAGCAGTTACCAACAGGGGGGAAGCAATCAGCCCCAGCATTTT.

This clone turned up a few times. The chain links TRBV19 to TRBJ1-5; D is perhaps TRBD1 (5 bases). The V end was cut by 3 bases, the J end by 7 bases, with 13 bases between. Per the germline V gene, CDR1 is LNHDA and CDR2 is SQIVND (reference sequence). This CDR3 region has 14 residues. As DNA, the CDR3 is TGTGCCAGTAGTATGGGGGACCTCAGGCAGCCCCAGCATTTT. Amino acids: CASSMGDLRQPQHF.

The rearrangement links TRBV19 to TRBJ1-4; D gene ambiguous. The CDR3 extends over 18 amino acids. Trimming removed 3 bases at V and 0 bases at J, with 17 bases between. Germline CDR1 is LNHDA and CDR2 is SQIVND (reference sequence). The CDR3 region is CASSISVGATPTNEKLFF. The CDR3 nucleotides read TGTGCCAGTAGTATTTCCGTGGGAGCTACCCCAACTAATGAAAAACTGTTTTTT.

The V and J genes are TRBV12-3 or TRBV12-4 and TRBJ1-5, with D tentatively TRBD1 (5 bases). Trimming stripped 3 bases from V and 5 bases from J, with 5 bases between. This CDR3 has 12 amino acids. CDR3 sequence reads: CASSLTDQPQHF. The CDR3 nucleotides are TGTGCCAGCAGTTTGACAGATCAGCCCCAGCATTTT.

The rearrangement joins TRBV11-1 to TRBJ1-2; D is unresolved. Trimming pared 5 bases from V and 5 bases from J, leaving 9 bases between. Germline values: CDR1 SGHAT, CDR2 FQDESV (reference sequence). This CDR3 is built from 12 residues. The CDR3 region is CASSPSGYGYTF. Written as DNA, the CDR3 is TGTGCCAGCAGCCCGTCCGGGTATGGCTACACCTTC.